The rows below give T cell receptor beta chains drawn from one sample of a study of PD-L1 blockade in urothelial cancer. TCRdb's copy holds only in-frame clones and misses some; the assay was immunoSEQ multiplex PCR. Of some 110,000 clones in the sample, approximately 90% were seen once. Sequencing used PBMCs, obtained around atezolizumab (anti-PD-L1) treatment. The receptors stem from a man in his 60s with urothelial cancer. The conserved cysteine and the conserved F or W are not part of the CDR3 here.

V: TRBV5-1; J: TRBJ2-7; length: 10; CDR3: ASSLLGYEQY
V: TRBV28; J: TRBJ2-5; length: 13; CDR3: ASSKGLPYRETQY
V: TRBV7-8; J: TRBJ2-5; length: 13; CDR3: ASSRTGSGQETQY
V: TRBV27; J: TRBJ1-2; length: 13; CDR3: ASSPGTGLYYGYT
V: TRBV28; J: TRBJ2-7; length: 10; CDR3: ASSVARGEQY
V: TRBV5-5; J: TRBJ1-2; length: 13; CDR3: ASSLVSVYGRGYT
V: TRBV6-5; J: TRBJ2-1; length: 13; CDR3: ASSQDQSSYNEQF
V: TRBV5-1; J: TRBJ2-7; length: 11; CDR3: ASSGTAGYEQY
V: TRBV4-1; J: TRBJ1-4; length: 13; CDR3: ASSPGARENEKLF
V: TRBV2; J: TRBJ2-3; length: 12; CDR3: ASRDRAGTDTQY
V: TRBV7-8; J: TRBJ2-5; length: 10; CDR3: ASSFERETQY
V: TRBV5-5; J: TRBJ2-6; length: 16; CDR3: ASSRGQGARFGANVLT
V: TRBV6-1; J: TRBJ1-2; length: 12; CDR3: ASTRGGANYGYT
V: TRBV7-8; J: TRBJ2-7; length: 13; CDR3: ASSSRTSGIYEQY
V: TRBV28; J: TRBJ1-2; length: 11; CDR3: ASSPNSNYGYT
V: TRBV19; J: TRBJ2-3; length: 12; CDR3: ASSPQIAENTQY
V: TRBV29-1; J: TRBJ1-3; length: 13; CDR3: SVSTEANSGNTIY
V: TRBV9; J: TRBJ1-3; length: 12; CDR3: ASSRTGSGNTIY
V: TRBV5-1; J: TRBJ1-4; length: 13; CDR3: ASSLGGSANEKLF
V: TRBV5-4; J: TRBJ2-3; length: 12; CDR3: ASSLPLGTDTQY
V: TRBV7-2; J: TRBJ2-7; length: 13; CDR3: ASSRGQGFAYEQY
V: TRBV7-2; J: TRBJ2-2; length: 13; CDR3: ASSASGGRAGELF
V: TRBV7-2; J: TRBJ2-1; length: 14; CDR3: ASSRDGTGAAGEQF
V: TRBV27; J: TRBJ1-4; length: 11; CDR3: ASSQGAHEKLF
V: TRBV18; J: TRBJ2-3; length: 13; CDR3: ASSPPQARPDTQY
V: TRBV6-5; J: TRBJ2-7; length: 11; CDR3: ASTDLLAGEQY